The T cell receptor beta chain under discussion was sequenced for a study of identical twins. Trimming removed 7 bases from V and 3 bases from J, with 10 bases in between. The CDR3 is 14 residues long. CDR1 and CDR2 (germline): MNHEY, SVGEGT. TCRdb recomputed calls from the 5' RACE reads with MiXCR, one row per CDR3 protein. The sample lists 250,000 to 300,000 distinct CDR3 sequences; roughly 9% were seen once. This clonotype has more than one count but fewer than ten. This same sample was also part of a study on yellow fever vaccine responses in identical twins.

The sample taken for sequencing was CD8+ T cells sorted from blood. This sequence originates from a woman younger than 35 in good health. V usage is TRBV6-2 or TRBV6-3 and J usage is TRBJ2-6; D gene uncertain. The CDR3 protein is CASKRLNGANVLTF. CDR3 sequence (DNA): TGTGCCAGCAAAAGACTCAATGGGGCCAACGTCCTGACTTTC.